The 14 T cell receptor beta chains in this list originate from one sample, sequenced in a study of glioma-infiltrating T cells after dendritic cell vaccination (dated by TCRdb to about 2016). Library preparation used the immunoSEQ multiplex PCR assay. TCRdb carries this immuneACCESS record with in-frame sequences only. Its versions omit some clonotypes, under half of them owing to an unresolved V gene in the studies checked, with the rest unexplained. Across this sample there are about 100,000 clones, with around 80% seen only once. The ten largest clones take up 5.4% of the sample. The time point label, read with the paper, signifies: after dendritic cell vaccination, including at tumor progression/relapse. The source material was blood, sampled after dendritic cell vaccination. These receptors came from a human donor with glioblastoma.

The V call is TRBV7-9, the J call TRBJ1-6; TRBD1 matches 8 bases. This CDR3 contains 15 residues. V lost 5 bases to trimming and J lost 6 bases; unmatched junction nucleotides: 6. CDR1 SEHNR and CDR2 FQNEAQ come from the germline V gene (reference sequence). CDR3 region: CASSAEDRGNSPLHF. The CDR3 DNA reads as TGTGCCAGCAGCGCAGAAGACAGGGGTAATTCACCCCTCCACTTT.

V and J are TRBV5-4 and TRBJ2-5, with D perhaps matching TRBD2 (6 bases). Germline CDR1 and CDR2: SGHNT and YYREEE (reference sequence). The V gene lost 0 bases and the J gene lost 5 bases, with 14 bases spanning the gap. The CDR3 is 15 amino acids. CDR3 in amino acids: CASSLERVTGETQYF. The CDR3 nucleotides read TGTGCCAGCAGCTTGGAGCGGGTAACGGGTGAGACCCAGTACTTC.

This clone was picked up many times. V and J are TRBV12-5 and TRBJ2-3; a weak D match, TRBD2 (5 bases). V was clipped by 5 bases and J by 3 bases, with 12 bases between them. This CDR3 region has 14 residues. CDR1 and CDR2 (germline): LGHNT, FRNRAP. The CDR3 sequence: CASGKSGGTDTQYF. CDR3 nucleotide sequence: TGTGCTAGTGGTAAAAGCGGTGGTACAGATACGCAGTATTTT.

V usage is TRBV19 and J usage is TRBJ2-5, with TRBD2 identical over 9 bases. The CDR3 consists of 17 residues. V trimming: 3 bases; J trimming: 5 bases; junction bases outside the gene matches: 13. CDR1 is LNHDA, CDR2 SQIVND, per germline (reference sequence). This CDR3 is CASSIELAGDTGETQYF. The CDR3 region has the DNA TGTGCCAGTAGTATTGAGTTAGCGGGGGATACCGGGGAGACCCAGTACTTC.

This sequence joins TRBV30 and TRBJ1-2; D is undetermined. This CDR3 contains 13 residues. V was pared by 2 bases and J by 1 base, with 8 bases between. The germline CDR1 and CDR2 sequences are GTSNPN and SVGIG (reference sequence). The CDR3 here is CAWSSGSNYGYTF. The CDR3 DNA reads TGTGCCTGGAGTTCTGGCAGTAACTATGGCTACACCTTC. The whole variable domain, filled in from reference TRBV30 and TRBJ1-2, reads SQTIHQWPATLVQPVGSPLSLECTVEGTSNPNLYWYRQAAGRGLQLLFYSVGIGQISSEVPQNLSASRPQDRQFILSSKKLLLSDSGFYLCAWSSGSNYGYTFGSGTRLTVV.

The chain uses TRBV7-8 and TRBJ1-1; D ambiguous. Trimming took off 5 bases at V and 3 bases at J, with 10 bases between the two ends. The germline gives CDR1 SGHVS, CDR2 FQNEAQ. The CDR3 is 13 amino acids. CDR3 bases: TGTGCCAGCAGCCCCTATCCCCACACTGAAGCTTTCTTT. Residues: CASSPYPHTEAFF.

The rearrangement uses TRBV5-6 and TRBJ1-2; D call uncertain. Germline assignment: CDR1 SGHDT and CDR2 YYEEEE. Between the trimmed V and J ends, which lost 1 base and 8 bases, there was a span of 12 bases. The CDR3 totals 13 residues. The CDR3 DNA reads as TGTGCCAGCAGCTTGAGCCGGTCATCGGGCTACACCTTC. It encodes CASSLSRSSGYTF.

This chain connects TRBV19 to TRBJ2-7; 10 nucleotides line up with TRBD1. The CDR3 consists of 16 residues. The ends lost 5 bases at V and 2 bases at J; junction bases unmatched: 9. Germline V lookup: CDR1 LNHDA, CDR2 SQIVND (reference sequence). This chain's CDR3 is CASSVPGQGPPYEQYF. DNA for the CDR3: TGTGCCAGTAGTGTACCGGGACAGGGGCCCCCCTACGAGCAGTACTTC.

The chain is built from TRBV6-1 and TRBJ1-1, with 7 bases identical to TRBD1. The CDR3 is made up of 14 amino acids. The V and J ends lost 6 bases and 9 bases, in that order; junction bases with no gene match: 13. Looked up from germline, CDR1 is MNHNS and CDR2 is SASEGT. CDR3: CASRPGTAPTQAFF. In nucleotides, the CDR3 is TGTGCCAGCAGGCCTGGGACAGCACCAACACAAGCTTTCTTT.

This clone was observed a few times. The rearrangement links TRBV7-9 to TRBJ2-3; D possibly corresponds to TRBD1 (5 bases). The CDR3 has 13 residues. V lost 5 bases, J lost 4 bases, and 10 bases lay in between. CDR1 SEHNR and CDR2 FQNEAQ come from the germline V gene (reference sequence). CDR3 residues: CASSQGSADTQYF. CDR3 sequence (DNA): TGTGCCAGCAGCCAGGGCAGCGCAGATACGCAGTATTTT.

This clone appeared a few times. CDR3 in DNA: TGTGCCACCAGCAGAGATACAGGGGCCTATGGCTACACCTTC. Its protein is CATSRDTGAYGYTF. The rearrangement joins TRBV15 to TRBJ1-2; the match to TRBD1 covers 7 bases. CDR3 length: 14 amino acids. The V and J ends lost 0 bases and 4 bases, in that order; junction bases with no gene match: 2. The germline V gene has CDR1 LNHNV and CDR2 YYDKDF (reference sequence).

The V and J genes are TRBV5-6 and TRBJ2-7; D is possibly TRBD2 (5 bases). CDR3 length: 11 amino acids. Trimming pared 0 bases from V and 7 bases from J, leaving 5 bases between. Looked up from germline, CDR1 is SGHDT and CDR2 is YYEEEE. CDR3 region: CASSLGGEQYF. The CDR3 nucleotides read TGTGCCAGCAGCTTGGGAGGGGAGCAGTACTTC. Combining the CDR3 with reference TRBV5-6 and TRBJ2-7 gives the whole variable domain DAGVTQSPTHLIKTRGQQVTLRCSPKSGHDTVSWYQQALGQGPQFIFQYYEEEERQRGNFPDRFSGHQFPNYSSELNVNALLLGDSALYLCASSLGGEQYFGPGTRLTVT.

The chain combines TRBV9 with TRBJ2-6, with a tentative D call TRBD2 (5 bases). V was trimmed by 0 bases and J by 1 base, leaving 17 bases between them. Germline values: CDR1 SGDLS, CDR2 YYNGEE. The CDR3 is 19 residues long. CDR3 amino acids: CASSVASSPPWSGANVLTF. Here the CDR3 DNA reads TGTGCCAGCAGCGTAGCTAGCTCCCCCCCCTGGTCTGGGGCCAACGTCCTGACTTTC.

The genes are TRBV5-1 and TRBJ1-5, with D tentatively TRBD1 (6 bases). V dropped 0 bases and J dropped 1 base, with 8 bases sitting between them. Germline CDR1 and CDR2: SGHRS and YFSETQ. This CDR3 has 15 residues. In DNA, the CDR3 is TGCGCCAGCAGCTTGGACCAGGGGAGCAATCAGCCCCAGCATTTT. Amino acid sequence: CASSLDQGSNQPQHF.